This TCR beta chain stems from a study of blood T cell repertoires in COVID-19. In the study overall: There were acute and convalescent COVID-19 samples, and they came from the United States, Italy and Spain. Sample material is recorded as cDNA or gDNA derived from T cells, B-cell-depleted T cells, or PBMCs.

Per the original methods: Reference gene primer amplification gave estimated nucleated cell counts. Generated by immunoSEQ multiplex PCR, the TCRdb table keeps only in-frame clones and is missing some. V, J and clone size reflect that table, while D and trimming were determined from the DNA. The repertoire includes approximately 180,000 clones, 80% to 90% of them detected once, and approximately 10% sits in the top ten. Germline lookup yields CDR1 SGHRS and CDR2 YFSETQ. V was pared by 2 bases and J by 2 bases, with 3 bases of the junction left unmatched. The CDR3 covers 15 residues. Sequencing used peripheral blood. V is TRBV5-1 and J is TRBJ2-2; 7 bases match TRBD2. This clonotype was sampled from a human donor with active or convalescent COVID-19. The donor label of this sample is uncertain. The DNA of the CDR3 is TGCGCCAGCAGCTTAGCGGGACCTAACACCGGGGAGCTGTTTTTT. Translating it yields CASSLAGPNTGELFF.